This entry features one T cell receptor beta chain sequence. The antigen this receptor binds is unknown. One base away there is no much larger clone; base qualities are not given. The Qiagen DNeasy kit was used to extract genomic DNA both from unsorted PBMCs and from the negatively selected CD4+ and CD8+ fractions. Using primers that anneal to V and J segments, immunoSEQ multiplex PCR amplified the TCR beta CDR3 regions. Amplification bias was minimized using a synthetic immune receptor repertoire, and residual bias was removed computationally after sequencing. The published analysis was carried out like this. Custom Python scripts were used to quantify repertoire diversity as the Shannon entropy index. Unsorted, CD4+ and CD8+ repertoires were analyzed separately, except in combined analyses where CD4+ and CD8+ sequences were merged in silico. A clone counted as expanded when the clone's frequency after treatment rose at least 2-fold relative to C1D1, and clones undetected at baseline were given a pseudocount of 0.5. Clones with 0 or 1 copy at C1D1 were classified as singleton clones, and clones with 2 or more copies were classified as non-singleton clones. By matching protein sequences in sorted samples from the same patient, clones expanded in unsorted samples were annotated as CD4+, CD8+ or unknown. Wilcoxon tests on paired samples were used to test diversity changes from C1D1 to C4D1. TCRdb's version of the immuneACCESS table is confined to in-frame rearrangements and falls short of the full clone set. An unresolved V gene accounts for under half of the shortfall where checked; the remainder is of unknown origin. V, J and clone size reflect that table, while D and trimming were determined from the DNA. The sample table holds some 16,000 clones, of which roughly 67% were seen once. The leading ten clones occupy roughly 7.6% of the sample.

Looking up the germline V gene (reference sequence) yields CDR1 MNHEY and CDR2 SMNVEV. Its CDR3 holds 15 amino acids, cysteine through phenylalanine. The DNA shown is the 45-base CDR3, in frame from base 1. V is reduced by 0 bases and J by 3 bases, leaving a spacing of 12 bases between them. The entry originates in a study of PD-1 blockade in classical Hodgkin lymphoma (dated by TCRdb to the early 2020s). For the study in its entirety: Nivolumab dosing was 3 mg/kg intravenously every 2 weeks, continuing until either disease progression or unacceptable toxicity. To define a peripheral blood immune signature of response to PD-1 blockade in classical Hodgkin lymphoma, the study combined TCR beta sequencing with CyTOF.

Taken with the paper, the label for time point translates to: cycle 2 day 1 (C2D1) of nivolumab. Every trial patient had relapsed following autologous stem cell transplantation, and prior brentuximab vedotin exposure was what differed among cohorts A, B and C. The trial cohort comprised roughly 50 patients with relapsed/refractory classical Hodgkin lymphoma whose best overall responses were complete response, partial response or progressive disease. In the multi-cohort phase II CheckMate 205 trial, trial patients received single-agent nivolumab. An independent review committee assessed best overall response by applying the 2007 International Working Group response criteria. PBMCs from the trial were collected at three points: immediately before nivolumab initiation (C1D1), and during therapy at cycle 2 day 1 and cycle 4 day 1. After peripheral blood was drawn into 8 mL Vacutainer Cell Preparation Tubes, PBMCs were isolated by centrifugation and then cryopreserved.

Broad study findings and their caveats: By C4D1, a significant rise was seen in CD4+ TCR diversity but not in CD8+ TCR diversity (p=0.0027 vs p=0.16), and the rise was most apparent among complete responders (p=0.02). Trial patients with a complete response had baseline diversity similar to that of newly diagnosed patients, while partial responders and progressors had significantly lower diversity. Baseline TCR diversity was reported to be lower in newly diagnosed patients than in healthy donors, and even lower in relapsed/refractory patients. Diversity was lower in patients who began nivolumab less than 1 year after ASCT, so these patients were left out of later analyses to avoid confounding by immune reconstitution. The study was restricted to a single clinical trial cohort, and the causes of repertoire differences, possibly disease activity or prior therapy, were left undefined.

The sequence links TRBV27 to TRBJ2-7; TRBD1 is possibly the D segment (5 matching bases). The specimen was peripheral blood mononuclear cells (PBMCs), collected before the second cycle of nivolumab. This receptor was obtained from a human donor with classical Hodgkin lymphoma. The DNA sequence reads TGTGCCAGCAGTTTATCCGCCAGCAGGGTCTACGAGCAGTACTTC. Translated, this is CASSLSASRVYEQYF.